This T cell receptor beta chain comes out of a study of blood T cells in healthy people across ages (dated by TCRdb to between 2015 and 2016). Notes on the research overall: Template switching captured roughly one uniquely barcoded TCR beta cDNA molecule per two T cells in model experiments. For two donors (one aged 18 to 29 and one aged 80 or older), the study analyzed two additional independent replicas of 1 million unique cDNA reads from the same blood draw. Age-related changes in TCR beta repertoire diversity were measured in the study by deep sequencing normalized with unique cDNA molecular identifiers. To avoid experimental bias, donors of different ages were distributed randomly across sequencing lanes. Donors were grouped into four age groups: young (average roughly 15 years), middle-aged (39), aged (roughly 62) and long-lived (less than 85). The research as a whole found: Observed TCR beta diversity per million T cells fell roughly linearly with age, and a significant reduction was already apparent by age roughly 40. Because profiling used bulk unsorted PBMCs, naive and antigen-experienced compartments could not be compared conclusively. Because donor CMV infection status was unknown, age-related changes in expanded clonotypes were potentially confounded. The long-lived group showed more naive CD4+ T cells, fewer expanded clones and increased TCR diversity than the aged group, suggesting age selection. Estimates of total diversity based on one million sequenced T cells were regarded as lower bounds and as underestimates. Observed TCR beta diversity correlated strongly with the percentage of naive T cells measured by flow cytometry.

Reading from cysteine to phenylalanine, the CDR3 counts 15 amino acids. The sequence is cut down to CDR3 DNA, 45 bases in frame from base 1. V is clipped by 2 bases and J by 3 bases, and the sequence between their germline boundaries is 14 bases long. CDR1 and CDR2 were assigned from the germline V gene (reference sequence) as MNHEY and SMNVEV. The roughly 42 donors, aged 6 to 90 years, were systemically healthy Caucasian individuals from Russia. Each donor gave around 9.9 milliliters of peripheral blood, collected into EDTA-treated Vacutainer tubes. Ficoll-Paque density-gradient centrifugation was used to isolate PBMCs, with at least 7 million obtained per sample. Trizol reagent was used to extract total RNA from the PBMCs, yielding at least 6 micrograms per sample. The percentages of naive CD45RAhigh/CD27high T cells were determined by flow cytometry on a PBMC aliquot from every donor. Points on this clonotype: The specificity of this receptor is unknown. No quality values exist for individual bases; no much larger clone is one base distant.

Library construction relied on 5' RACE. The listed sequencing device is Illumina HiSeq 2500. The second PCR ran for roughly 7 to 11 cycles and used a J-beta primer mix along with a sample-barcoded 5' primer. A unique molecular identifier was introduced onto each TCR beta cDNA molecule by a template-switch 5' adaptor carrying 12 random nucleotides. Each sample yielded at least 2.5 million CDR3-containing paired-end reads. First-strand cDNA synthesis was performed from all RNA using the Mint cDNA synthesis kit, with priming by a TRBC-specific oligonucleotide. Following uracil-DNA glycosylase treatment, a first 18-cycle PCR with universal primers M1SS and BC2_uni_R was performed on all cDNA. In the original analysis: For normalization, 1 million high-quality reads, each with a distinct molecular identifier, were randomly selected from each sample. Instead of being binned into consensus sequences, reads with shared molecular identifiers were discarded. CDR3 identification, clonotype clustering and error correction used MiTCR with a Q25 quality threshold and the strictest error-elimination algorithm. A nonparametric unseen species model using Euler transformation provided a lower-bound estimate of total TCR beta diversity. TCRdb ran its own pipeline on the public reads, namely fastp trimming at Q25 and MiXCR clone calling, and kept in-frame beta chains. A single entry per CDR3 protein holds the most common genes and DNA from its merged rows. TCRdb assigned the V and J calls; the authors' analysis was not used. The sample table contains roughly 1,500,000 distinct CDR3 sequences; only one count was recorded for around two fifths of them. The ten top clones hold 7.9% of the sample.

Sequenced input: blood. Recombination linked TRBV27 to TRBJ2-7; the D gene could be either TRBD1 or TRBD2, each agreeing at 6 bases. The sequence came from a woman aged 18-29 years in good health. CDR3 region: CASSLEGGSGYEQYF. The DNA sequence is given as TGTGCCAGCAGTTTAGAGGGGGGCTCGGGCTACGAGCAGTACTTC.